The following is a T cell receptor beta chain sequence with its context. Patients who underwent sequencing had shown CD8+CD57+ cell expansion by flow cytometry. This entry is derived from a study of CD8+CD57+ T cells in acquired aplastic anemia. The template for TCR beta VDJ and CDR3 sequence profiling was genomic DNA. TCRdb re-derived calls from the reads in MiXCR, one entry per CDR3 protein. The top ten hold around 0.82% of the sample, which has roughly 500,000 distinct CDR3 sequences, more than 25% seen once. V trimming: 7 bases; J trimming: 8 bases; junction bases outside the gene matches: 20. Looked up from germline, CDR1 is LNHDA and CDR2 is SQIVND (reference sequence). The CDR3 has 18 residues.

The chain is built from TRBV19 and TRBJ1-3; TRBD1 matches at 10 bases. The sample was sorted CD4+, CD8+, or CD8+CD57+ T cells (not recorded which) from PBMCs. The sequence derives from a human donor with aplastic anemia. This CDR3 reads CASTAIPWDRGGLDTIYF. CDR3 coding DNA: TGTGCCAGTACCGCTATTCCCTGGGACAGGGGCGGATTGGACACCATATATTTT.